This T cell receptor beta chain was found in a study of T cell responses to AZD1222 COVID-19 vaccine. Turning to this clone: Antigen specificity is unknown.

Trimming took 6 bases from V and 2 from J, leaving 8 bases between them. CDR3 length equals 12 residues. Study-level findings and limits: Sampled repertoires all dated from after the peak T cell response.

The protocol was immunoSEQ multiplex PCR, while the TCRdb copy is restricted to in-frame clones and leaves out a portion. The sample includes 210,000 or so clones, 94% of them seen just once. The chain combines TRBV12-3 or TRBV12-4 with TRBJ2-7, with D perhaps matching TRBD1 (5 bases). Sequencing used peripheral blood, obtained 28 days after the second dose of the MenACWY control vaccine. This sequence was found in an adult who received the MenACWY meningococcal vaccine as a control. CDR3 amino acids: CASSRVAYEQYF. CDR3 coding DNA: TGTGCCAGCAGCAGGGTTGCCTACGAGCAGTACTTC.